This is a list of T cell receptor beta chains from one sample in a study of shared clonotypes between healthy human individuals. Only in-frame clones appear in the TCRdb table, and some are missing; sequencing was by immunoSEQ multiplex PCR. The table shows just over 2,000,000 clones, with 95% occurring only once. Material: naive CD4+ T cells sorted from blood. The receptor set was obtained from a man aged 18 to 30 in good health. CDR3s include the opening cysteine and the closing phenylalanine or tryptophan. The D gene is left open where the match is weak. Part of the rows lack a size; the others show once, few, many or a class for expanded clones.

.	TRBV6-5	TRBJ1-2	.	CASSYSTIHGGYGYTF	TGTGCCAGCAGTTACTCGACGATTCACGGCGGGTATGGCTACACCTTC
.	TRBV6-6	TRBJ2-7	TRBD2	CASTGGSGEQYF	TGTGCCAGCACGGGGGGATCTGGGGAGCAGTACTTC
.	TRBV25-1	TRBJ1-1	.	CASSLGMNTEAFF	TGTGCCAGCAGTCTAGGGATGAACACTGAAGCTTTCTTT
.	TRBV5-7	TRBJ1-4	.	CASSLGTPATNEKLFF	TGTGCCAGCAGCTTGGGTACTCCTGCAACTAATGAAAAACTGTTTTTT
.	TRBV6-6	TRBJ1-4	.	CASSYGSPNEKLFF	TGTGCCAGCAGTTACGGCAGTCCTAATGAAAAACTGTTTTTT
.	TRBV6-5	TRBJ1-4	.	CASTARGRGNEKLFF	TGTGCCAGCACCGCTCGGGGCCGGGGTAATGAAAAACTGTTTTTT
.	TRBV7-8	TRBJ2-1	TRBD2	CASSRRGRTSGGTFDEQFF	TGTGCCAGCAGCCGGCGAGGCCGGACTAGCGGGGGTACCTTCGATGAGCAGTTCTTC
.	TRBV30	TRBJ1-3	.	CAWGSGLPGNTIYF	TGTGCCTGGGGCTCAGGGTTACCTGGAAACACCATATATTTT
.	TRBV6-5	TRBJ1-2	TRBD1	CASRSGQTYGYTF	TGTGCCAGCAGGTCGGGACAGACCTATGGCTACACCTTC
.	TRBV9	TRBJ1-6	.	CASSVANMGNSPLHF	TGTGCCAGCAGCGTAGCCAACATGGGAAATTCACCCCTCCACTTT
.	TRBV7-2	TRBJ2-5	TRBD2	CASSLVGSAGARETQYF	TGTGCCAGCAGCTTAGTGGGCTCGGCGGGAGCTCGAGAGACCCAGTACTTC
.	TRBV19	TRBJ1-5	.	CASTTLADSNQPQHF	TGTGCCAGTACCACCCTAGCGGATAGCAATCAGCCCCAGCATTTT
.	TRBV19	TRBJ1-2	.	CASSPDSFYGYTF	TGTGCCAGTAGCCCGGACAGCTTCTATGGCTACACCTTC
.	TRBV29-1	TRBJ1-1	.	CSAFEEGRAFF	TGCAGCGCTTTTGAGGAGGGGCGGGCTTTCTTT
.	TRBV10-3	TRBJ1-5	.	CAISVGGQGQPQHF	TGTGCCATCAGTGTGGGGGGGCAGGGTCAGCCCCAGCATTTT
.	TRBV6-1	TRBJ1-6	TRBD1	CASSVGTGDNSPLHF	TGTGCCAGCAGTGTGGGGACAGGGGATAATTCACCCCTCCACTTT
.	TRBV27	TRBJ1-2	.	CASSLSGGQRTYGYTF	TGTGCCAGCAGTTTATCGGGGGGCCAGCGGACGTATGGCTACACCTTC
.	TRBV28	TRBJ2-5	.	CASSLSGVAETQYF	TGTGCCAGCAGTTTATCCGGGGTGGCCGAGACCCAGTACTTC
.	TRBV7-2	TRBJ1-5	TRBD1	CASSSSRGQGFNQPQHF	TGTGCCAGCAGCTCCTCCCGAGGACAGGGGTTCAATCAGCCCCAGCATTTT
.	TRBV13	TRBJ2-7	TRBD2	CASSSGLAGWSSYEQYF	TGTGCCAGCAGCTCCGGACTAGCGGGGTGGAGCTCCTACGAGCAGTACTTC
.	TRBV5-1	TRBJ1-2	TRBD1	CASSLGQVLLIDTF	TGTGCCAGCAGCTTGGGACAGGTATTATTGATCGACACCTTC
few	TRBV27	TRBJ2-3	.	CASSLGGASTDTQYF	TGTGCCAGCAGTTTAGGGGGGGCGAGCACAGATACGCAGTATTTT
once	TRBV27	TRBJ1-6	.	CASTSPPKSSPLHF	TGTGCCAGCACATCACCACCCAAGAGTTCACCCCTCCACTTT
.	TRBV7-2	TRBJ2-1	TRBD2	CASSLGPGGYNEQFF	TGTGCCAGCAGCTTAGGACCGGGAGGATACAATGAGCAGTTCTTC
.	TRBV11-2	TRBJ2-7	.	CASSFTSSSYEQYF	TGTGCCAGCAGCTTCACATCTAGCTCCTACGAGCAGTACTTC
.	TRBV18	TRBJ1-5	.	CASSPDRNQPQHF	TGTGCCAGCTCACCTGACCGAAATCAGCCCCAGCATTTT
.	TRBV6-5	TRBJ2-7	TRBD1	CARAPETGTYEQYF	TGTGCCAGGGCCCCTGAGACAGGGACCTACGAGCAGTACTTC
.	TRBV2	TRBJ2-5	TRBD2	CACQTNGGKTQYF	TGTGCCTGCCAAACTAACGGGGGGAAGACCCAGTACTTC